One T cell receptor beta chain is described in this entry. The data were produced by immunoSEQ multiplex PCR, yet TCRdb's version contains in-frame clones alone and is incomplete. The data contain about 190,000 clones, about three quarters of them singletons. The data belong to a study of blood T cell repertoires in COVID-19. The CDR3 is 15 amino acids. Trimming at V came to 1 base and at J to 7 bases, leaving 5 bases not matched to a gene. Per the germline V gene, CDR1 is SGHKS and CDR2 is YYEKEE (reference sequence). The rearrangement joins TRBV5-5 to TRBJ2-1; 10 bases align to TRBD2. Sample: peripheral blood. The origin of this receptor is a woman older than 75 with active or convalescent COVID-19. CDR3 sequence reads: CASSLYSGGLNEQFF. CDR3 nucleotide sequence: TGTGCCAGCAGCTTGTATAGCGGGGGGTTGAATGAGCAGTTCTTC.